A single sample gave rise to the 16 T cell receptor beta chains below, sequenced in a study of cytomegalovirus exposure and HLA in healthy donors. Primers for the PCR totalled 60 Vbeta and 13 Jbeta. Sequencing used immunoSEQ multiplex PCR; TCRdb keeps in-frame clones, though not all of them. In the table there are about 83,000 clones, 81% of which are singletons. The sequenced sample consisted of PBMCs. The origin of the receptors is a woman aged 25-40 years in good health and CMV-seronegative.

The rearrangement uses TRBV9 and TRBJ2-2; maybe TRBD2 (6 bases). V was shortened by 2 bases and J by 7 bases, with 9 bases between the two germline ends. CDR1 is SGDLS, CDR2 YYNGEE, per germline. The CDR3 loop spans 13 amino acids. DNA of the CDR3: TGTGCCAGCAGCGTCACTAGCAGCGGGGAGCTGTTTTTT. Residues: CASSVTSSGELFF.

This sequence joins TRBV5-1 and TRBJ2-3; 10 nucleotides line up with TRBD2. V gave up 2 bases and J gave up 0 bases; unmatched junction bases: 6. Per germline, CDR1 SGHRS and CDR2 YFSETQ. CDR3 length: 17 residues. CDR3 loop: CASSFWLLAGSTDTQYF. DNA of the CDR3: TGCGCCAGCAGCTTTTGGTTACTAGCGGGAAGCACAGATACGCAGTATTTT. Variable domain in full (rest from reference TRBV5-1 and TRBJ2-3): KAGVTQTPRYLIKTRGQQVTLSCSPISGHRSVSWYQQTPGQGLQFLFEYFSETQRNKGNFPGRFSGRQFSNSRSEMNVSTLELGDSALYLCASSFWLLAGSTDTQYFGPGTRLTVL.

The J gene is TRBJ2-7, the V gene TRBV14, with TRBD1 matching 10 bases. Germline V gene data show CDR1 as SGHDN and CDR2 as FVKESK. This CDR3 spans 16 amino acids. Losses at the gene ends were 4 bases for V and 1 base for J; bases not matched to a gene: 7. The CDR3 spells CASSPDRDRGSYEQYF. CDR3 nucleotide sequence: TGTGCCAGCAGCCCGGACCGGGACAGGGGTTCCTACGAGCAGTACTTC.

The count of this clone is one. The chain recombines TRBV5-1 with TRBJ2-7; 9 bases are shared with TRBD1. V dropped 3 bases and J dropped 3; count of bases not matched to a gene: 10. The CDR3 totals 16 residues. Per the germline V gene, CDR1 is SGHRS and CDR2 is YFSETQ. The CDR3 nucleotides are TGCGCCAGCAGCTATTCCCCGGGACAGGGTTACTACGAGCAGTACTTC. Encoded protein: CASSYSPGQGYYEQYF.

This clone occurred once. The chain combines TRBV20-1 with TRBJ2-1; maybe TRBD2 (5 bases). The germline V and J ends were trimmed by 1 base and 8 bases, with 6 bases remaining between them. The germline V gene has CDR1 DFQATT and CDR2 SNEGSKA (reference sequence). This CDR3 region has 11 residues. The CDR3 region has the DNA TGCAGTGCTAGAGCGGGGTATGAGCAGTTCTTC. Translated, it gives CSARAGYEQFF.

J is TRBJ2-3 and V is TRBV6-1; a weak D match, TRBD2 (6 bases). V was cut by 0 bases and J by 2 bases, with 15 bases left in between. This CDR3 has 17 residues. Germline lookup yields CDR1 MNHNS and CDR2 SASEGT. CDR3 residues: CASSEALGGPTTDTQYF. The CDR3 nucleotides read TGTGCCAGCAGTGAAGCGCTCGGAGGGCCAACCACAGATACGCAGTATTTT.

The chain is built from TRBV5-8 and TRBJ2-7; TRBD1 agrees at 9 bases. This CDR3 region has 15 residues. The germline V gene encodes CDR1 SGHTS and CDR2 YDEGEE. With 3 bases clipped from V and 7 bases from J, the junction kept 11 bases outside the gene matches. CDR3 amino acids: CASSSPDRGRWEQYF. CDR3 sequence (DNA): TGTGCCAGCAGCTCCCCGGACAGGGGCCGTTGGGAGCAGTACTTC.

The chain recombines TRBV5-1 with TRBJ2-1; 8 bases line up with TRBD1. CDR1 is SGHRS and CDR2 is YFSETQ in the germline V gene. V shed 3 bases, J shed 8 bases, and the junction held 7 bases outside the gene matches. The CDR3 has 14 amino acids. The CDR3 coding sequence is TGCGCCAGCAGCTCGCCCTCAGGGGGCGATGAGCAGTTCTTC. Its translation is CASSSPSGGDEQFF.

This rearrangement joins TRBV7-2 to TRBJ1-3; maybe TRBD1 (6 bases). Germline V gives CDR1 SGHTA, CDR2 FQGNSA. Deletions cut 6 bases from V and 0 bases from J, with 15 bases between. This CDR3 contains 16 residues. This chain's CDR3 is CASRHHTGNSGNTIYF. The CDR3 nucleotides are TGTGCCAGCAGGCACCACACAGGGAACTCTGGAAACACCATATATTTT.

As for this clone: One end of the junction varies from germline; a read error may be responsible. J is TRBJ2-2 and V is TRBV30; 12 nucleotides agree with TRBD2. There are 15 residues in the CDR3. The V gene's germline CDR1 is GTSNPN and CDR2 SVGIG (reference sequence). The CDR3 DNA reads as TGCGCGACTAGCGGGAGTCCCGCGAACACCGGGGAGCTGTTTTTT. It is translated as CATSGSPANTGELFF.

Here the CDR3 DNA reads TGTGCCAGCAGAAGGGGGACGGTCTCAGATACGCAGTATTTT. Translating it yields CASRRGTVSDTQYF. This chain links TRBV5-4 with TRBJ2-3, with a tentative D call TRBD1 (6 bases). CDR3 length: 14 amino acids. V gave up 5 bases and J gave up 4 bases, with 14 bases separating them. Germline values: CDR1 SGHNT, CDR2 YYREEE (reference sequence).

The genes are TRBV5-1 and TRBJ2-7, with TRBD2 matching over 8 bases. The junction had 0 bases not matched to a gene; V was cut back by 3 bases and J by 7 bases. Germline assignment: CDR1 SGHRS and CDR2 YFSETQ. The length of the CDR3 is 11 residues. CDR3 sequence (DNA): TGCGCCAGCAGCTCTAGCGGGGAGCAGTACTTC. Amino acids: CASSSSGEQYF.

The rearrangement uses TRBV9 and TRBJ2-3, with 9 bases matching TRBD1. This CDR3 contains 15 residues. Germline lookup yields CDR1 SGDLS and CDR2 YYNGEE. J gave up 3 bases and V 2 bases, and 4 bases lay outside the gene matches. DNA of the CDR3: TGTGCCAGCAGCGTTTTACAGGGGGCTACAGATACGCAGTATTTT. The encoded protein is CASSVLQGATDTQYF.

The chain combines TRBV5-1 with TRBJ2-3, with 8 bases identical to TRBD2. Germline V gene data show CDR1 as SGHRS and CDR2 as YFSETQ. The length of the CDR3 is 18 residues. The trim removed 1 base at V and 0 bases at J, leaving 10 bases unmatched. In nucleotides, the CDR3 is TGCGCCAGCAGCTTGAGGGTAGCGGGAAGAGCTAGCACAGATACGCAGTATTTT. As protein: CASSLRVAGRASTDTQYF.

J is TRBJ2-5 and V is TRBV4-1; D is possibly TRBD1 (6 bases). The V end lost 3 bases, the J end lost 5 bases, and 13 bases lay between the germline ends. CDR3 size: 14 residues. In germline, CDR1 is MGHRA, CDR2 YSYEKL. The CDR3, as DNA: TGCGCCAGCAGCCAGGCGAACAGGGTTGAGACCCAGTACTTC. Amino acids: CASSQANRVETQYF.

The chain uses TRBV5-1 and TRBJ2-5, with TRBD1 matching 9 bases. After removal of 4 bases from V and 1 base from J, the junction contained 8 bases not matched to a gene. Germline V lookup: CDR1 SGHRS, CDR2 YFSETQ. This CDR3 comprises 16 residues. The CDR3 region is CASSPGQGSLQETQYF. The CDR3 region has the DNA TGCGCCAGCAGCCCAGGACAGGGGAGCCTCCAAGAGACCCAGTACTTC.